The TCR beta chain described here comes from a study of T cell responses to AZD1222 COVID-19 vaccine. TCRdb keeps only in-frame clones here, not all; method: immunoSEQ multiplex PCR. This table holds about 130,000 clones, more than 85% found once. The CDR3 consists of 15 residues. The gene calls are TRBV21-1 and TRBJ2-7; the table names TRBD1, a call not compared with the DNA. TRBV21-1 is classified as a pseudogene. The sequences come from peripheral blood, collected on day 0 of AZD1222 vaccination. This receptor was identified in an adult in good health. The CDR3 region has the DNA TGTGCCCGTCACAAACAGGGGCCTAGGGCGTCTGGGCAGTACTTC. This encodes CARHKQGPRASGQYF.